This TCR beta chain comes out of a study of blood T cell repertoires in COVID-19. Method: immunoSEQ multiplex PCR; TCRdb's copy keeps in-frame clones and lacks some. The sample lists approximately 350,000 clones, 85% to 90% occurring once. This clone has just a few counts. What was sequenced was peripheral blood. This TCR came from a woman aged 45-59 years with COVID-19, enrolled during active disease.

This chain's CDR3 is CASSMGAGGGSPLHF. CDR3 nucleotides: TGTGCCAGTAGTATGGGCGCAGGGGGTGGTTCACCCCTCCACTTT. This chain uses TRBV19 with TRBJ1-6; 7 bases are a match to TRBD1. V trimming: 3 bases; J trimming: 9 bases; junction bases outside the gene matches: 8. Germline V gene data show CDR1 as LNHDA and CDR2 as SQIVND (reference sequence). CDR3 size: 15 residues.